One sample yielded the 25 T cell receptor beta chains listed below, sequenced in a study of shared clonotypes between healthy human individuals. The method was immunoSEQ multiplex PCR; TCRdb's version includes in-frame clones alone and lacks a portion of them. The sample carries about 960,000 clones, about 80% recorded once. Sequenced: memory CD4+ T cells sorted from blood. Subset indicated: CD45RA-negative fraction. The receptors shown here come from a man aged 18 to 35 in good health.

J is TRBJ2-7 and V is TRBV6-1, with a possible D match to TRBD1 (6 bases). The CDR3 contains 13 residues. V lost 6 bases and J lost 7, with 16 bases in between. Germline V gene data show CDR1 as MNHNS and CDR2 as SASEGT. CDR3 coding DNA: TGTGCCAGCAGAGAGGTCCCCGGGACAGAGCAGTACTTC. It yields the protein CASREVPGTEQYF.

This rearrangement joins TRBV5-1 to TRBJ1-2, with D perhaps TRBD1 (6 bases). Trimming stripped 0 bases from V and 8 bases from J, with 11 bases between. The germline CDR1 and CDR2 sequences are SGHRS and YFSETQ. This CDR3 is built from 13 residues. DNA of the CDR3: TGCGCCAGCAGCTTGGACAGGGTTGAGGGCTACACCTTC. It is translated as CASSLDRVEGYTF.

The rearrangement links TRBV30 to TRBJ1-1; D possibly corresponds to TRBD1 (6 bases). The CDR3 runs 16 residues. Per germline, CDR1 GTSNPN and CDR2 SVGIG (reference sequence). Trimming left V 1 base short and J 1 base short, with 16 bases between. Here the CDR3 DNA reads TGTGCCTGGAGTGGTAAAGGGGGAGATCGGAACACTGAAGCTTTCTTT. Protein sequence: CAWSGKGGDRNTEAFF.

This sequence joins TRBV29-1 and TRBJ1-4, with 12 bases matching TRBD1. This CDR3 has 14 amino acids. Germline V gene data show CDR1 as SQVTM and CDR2 as ANQGSEA. J lost 5 bases, V lost 4 bases, and 2 bases had no gene match. The CDR3 DNA is TGCAGCGTTGGGGACAGGGGGCCAAATGAAAAACTGTTTTTT. Translation gives CSVGDRGPNEKLFF.

Comments on this clone: The same CDR3 also results from other DNA sequences found in this sample. The chain carries TRBV7-2 and TRBJ2-1; D not certain. The CDR3 is 14 residues long. V lost 6 bases to trimming and J lost 0 bases, with 9 bases between them. Germline V gives CDR1 SGHTA, CDR2 FQGNSA. Here the CDR3 reads CASSPGHSYNEQFF. The CDR3 nucleotides are TGTGCCAGCAGTCCGGGTCACTCCTACAATGAGCAGTTCTTC. The whole variable domain, filled in from reference TRBV7-2 and TRBJ2-1, reads GAGVSQSPSNKVTEKGKDVELRCDPISGHTALYWYRQSLGQGLEFLIYFQGNSAPDKSGLPSDRFSAERTGGSVSTLTIQRTQQEDSAVYLCASSPGHSYNEQFFGPGTRLTVL.

The chain carries TRBV29-1 and TRBJ2-7, with TRBD1 matching over 8 bases. The CDR3 runs 13 residues. Germline trimming cut 6 bases from V and 2 bases from J; bases unmatched to any gene: 6. Germline values: CDR1 SQVTM, CDR2 ANQGSEA. DNA of the CDR3: TGCAGCGTGGACAGGGCAGGAACCTACGAGCAGTACTTC. This sequence encodes CSVDRAGTYEQYF.

The genes are TRBV6-6 and TRBJ2-3; 9 bases are shared with TRBD2. The CDR3 extends over 14 amino acids. The J segment lost 2 bases and the V segment lost 5 bases, leaving 2 bases of the junction unmatched. Germline loops: CDR1 MNHNY, CDR2 SVGAGI (reference sequence). CDR3 nucleotide sequence: TGTGCCAGCAGTAGGGGACTAGCCACAGATACGCAGTATTTT. Its protein is CASSRGLATDTQYF.

This chain connects TRBV28 to TRBJ2-4; D is unclear. CDR1 is MDHEN and CDR2 is SYDVKM in the germline V gene. The CDR3 length is 12 residues. Trimming removed 6 bases at V and 6 bases at J, with 9 bases between. The CDR3 bases are TGTGCCAGCAGGAACGATGGAAACATTCAGTACTTC. Amino acid sequence: CASRNDGNIQYF.

This rearrangement joins TRBV2 to TRBJ1-6; D gene unclear. CDR3 length: 13 residues. CDR1 and CDR2 from the germline V gene are SNHLY and FYNNEI. V was pared by 2 bases and J by 6 bases, with 5 bases between. The CDR3 reads CASSEQVNSPLHF. DNA for the CDR3: TGTGCCAGCAGTGAACAGGTTAATTCACCCCTCCACTTT. Looking up the rest from reference TRBV2 and TRBJ1-6 gives the full variable domain: EPEVTQTPSHQVTQMGQEVILRCVPISNHLYFYWYRQILGQKVEFLVSFYNNEISEKSEIFDDQFSVERPDGSNFTLKIRSTKLEDSAMYFCASSEQVNSPLHFGNGTRLTVT.

About this clone itself: The sample has other DNA sequences that encode this CDR3 too. V gene TRBV5-4 combines with J gene TRBJ1-6; a weak D match, TRBD1 (5 bases). V was trimmed by 0 bases and J by 8 bases, leaving 9 bases between them. The germline V gene has CDR1 SGHNT and CDR2 YYREEE (reference sequence). The length of the CDR3 is 14 residues. CDR3 residues: CASSLGQGDSPLHF. CDR3 coding DNA: TGTGCCAGCAGCTTGGGGCAGGGCGATTCACCCCTCCACTTT.

The chain links TRBV30 to TRBJ2-5; TRBD2 aligns across 11 bases. With V trimmed by 0 bases and J by 3 bases, 9 bases remained unmatched. The germline CDR1 and CDR2 sequences are GTSNPN and SVGIG (reference sequence). The CDR3 is 17 amino acids. CDR3 amino acids: CAWSVPLGLAGKETQYF. In DNA, the CDR3 is TGTGCCTGGAGTGTCCCTCTCGGACTAGCGGGTAAAGAGACCCAGTACTTC.

There are a few counts of this clone. The chain uses TRBV4-1 and TRBJ2-1, with TRBD2 matching over 12 bases. Germline V gene lookup returns CDR1 MGHRA and CDR2 YSYEKL. This CDR3 has 15 residues. J was trimmed by 8 bases and V by 8 bases; bases with no gene match: 10. CDR3 DNA sequence: TGCGCCAGCGTTAGATCTAGCGGGGGGGCCTATGAGCAGTTCTTC. Translation gives CASVRSSGGAYEQFF.

This rearrangement joins TRBV25-1 to TRBJ2-2; TRBD2 aligns across 7 bases. There are 16 residues in the CDR3. Germline V CDR1 and CDR2: MGHDK, SYGVNS. J gave up 2 bases and V 6 bases, and 9 bases lay outside the gene matches. CDR3 bases: TGTGCCAGCAGGCAACCGGGACTATCCAACACCGGGGAGCTGTTTTTT. This translates into CASRQPGLSNTGELFF.

This rearrangement joins TRBV10-3 to TRBJ1-5; D is uncertain. The germline V gene has CDR1 ENHRY and CDR2 SYGVKD. Trimming cost V 5 bases and J 9 bases, with 17 bases left between them. This CDR3 region has 14 residues. The CDR3 nucleotides read TGTGCCATCAGTCCCGCCGAACCCCCGGGGCCCCAGCATTTT. It is translated as CAISPAEPPGPQHF.

This chain uses TRBV6-5 with TRBJ1-1; 8 bases are a match to TRBD1. The trim removed 6 bases at V and 8 bases at J, leaving 11 bases unmatched. This CDR3 spans 14 amino acids. Germline CDR1 is MNHEY and CDR2 is SVGAGI. The chain's CDR3 is CASSLDRGSGEAFF. CDR3 DNA: TGTGCCAGCAGCCTAGACAGGGGCTCAGGAGAAGCTTTCTTT.

This clone appeared a few times. J is TRBJ2-7 and V is TRBV4-1; TRBD1 matches at 8 bases. Germline V gene sequence: CDR1 MGHRA, CDR2 YSYEKL. The V gene end was trimmed by 4 bases and the J gene end by 6 bases; junction bases not matched to a gene: 11. The CDR3 extends over 15 amino acids. The CDR3 region is CASSLQGAGIGEQYF. DNA for the CDR3: TGCGCCAGCAGCCTCCAGGGGGCAGGGATTGGCGAGCAGTACTTC.

Many counts were recorded for this clone. This rearrangement joins TRBV5-4 to TRBJ1-1; no clear D gene. The CDR3 length is 14 residues. Deletions cut 0 bases from V and 4 bases from J, with 10 bases between. CDR1 is SGHNT and CDR2 is YYREEE in the germline V gene (reference sequence). In DNA form, the CDR3 reads TGTGCCAGCAGCTTGGGACACGCAATCACTGAAGCTTTCTTT. This codes for CASSLGHAITEAFF. The entire variable domain, with the rest obtained from reference TRBV5-4 and TRBJ1-1, is as follows: ETGVTQSPTHLIKTRGQQVTLRCSSQSGHNTVSWYQQALGQGPQFIFQYYREEENGRGNFPPRFSGLQFPNYSSELNVNALELDDSALYLCASSLGHAITEAFFGQGTRLTVV.

The V and J genes are TRBV5-1 and TRBJ2-3; D call uncertain. This CDR3 has 15 amino acids. CDR1 SGHRS and CDR2 YFSETQ come from the germline V gene. V was trimmed by 1 base and J by 2 bases, leaving 11 bases between them. The CDR3 DNA is TGCGCCAGCAGCTTGTCCCTAGATTACACAGATACGCAGTATTTT. The encoded protein is CASSLSLDYTDTQYF.

The CDR3 nucleotides read TGTGCCAGCAGGCCCGGGAATCAGCCCCAGCATTTT. It yields the protein CASRPGNQPQHF. The chain joins TRBV2 to TRBJ1-5; D gene uncertain. V was shortened by 6 bases and J by 4 bases, with 7 bases between the two germline ends. This CDR3 comprises 12 residues. CDR1 and CDR2 from the germline V gene are SNHLY and FYNNEI. Variable domain in full (rest from reference TRBV2 and TRBJ1-5): EPEVTQTPSHQVTQMGQEVILRCVPISNHLYFYWYRQILGQKVEFLVSFYNNEISEKSEIFDDQFSVERPDGSNFTLKIRSTKLEDSAMYFCASRPGNQPQHFGDGTRLSIL.

In this sample, this clone turned up once. The rearrangement joins TRBV6-5 to TRBJ1-2; D not resolved. Germline V CDR1 and CDR2: MNHEY, SVGAGI. The CDR3 is 14 residues long. The V and J ends lost 8 bases and 7 bases respectively, with 20 bases between them. The CDR3 sequence: CASRVVARNGGYTF. The CDR3 DNA sequence: TGTGCCAGCCGGGTTGTGGCCCGGAATGGTGGCTACACCTTC.

J is TRBJ2-2 and V is TRBV18; 7 bases are shared with TRBD1. This CDR3 has 15 amino acids. CDR1 and CDR2 (germline): KGHSH, LQKENI. V lost 5 bases and J lost 4; bases outside the gene matches: 7. CDR3 DNA sequence: TGTGCCAGCTCATCGAGACAGGGCGGCACCGGGGAGCTGTTTTTT. This gives the protein CASSSRQGGTGELFF.

This clone was counted a single time. The chain carries TRBV30 and TRBJ2-3, with D perhaps given as TRBD1 or TRBD2 (6 bases each). CDR3 length: 14 amino acids. The V and J ends lost 5 bases and 4 bases respectively, with 16 bases between them. The germline V gene encodes CDR1 GTSNPN and CDR2 SVGIG (reference sequence). Here the CDR3 reads CAWAGRGRSDTQYF. CDR3 coding DNA: TGTGCCTGGGCTGGACGGGGGCGGTCAGATACGCAGTATTTT.

The chain has TRBV28 and TRBJ2-6; D call uncertain. In germline, CDR1 is MDHEN, CDR2 SYDVKM. Trimming pared 2 bases from V and 0 bases from J, leaving 17 bases between. The CDR3 loop spans 19 amino acids. DNA for the CDR3: TGTGCCAGCAGTTTAGGCAGTCGAGCCTCTATCTCTGGGGCCAACGTCCTGACTTTC. This sequence encodes CASSLGSRASISGANVLTF.

V usage is TRBV12-5 and J usage is TRBJ2-3, with D perhaps given as TRBD1 or TRBD2 (5 bases each). The CDR3 sequence is 13 residues long. Germline V gives CDR1 LGHNT, CDR2 FRNRAP. CDR3 in amino acids: CALGEIVTDTQYF. The CDR3 coding sequence is TGTGCCTTGGGGGAGATAGTCACAGATACGCAGTATTTT.

V and J are TRBV5-1 and TRBJ1-3; TRBD1 matches 7 bases. Germline CDR1 and CDR2: SGHRS and YFSETQ. After removal of 4 bases from V and 2 bases from J, the junction contained 6 bases not matched to a gene. The length of the CDR3 is 15 residues. CDR3 DNA sequence: TGCGCCAGCAGCGTACAGGGGTCCGCTGGAAACACCATATATTTT. Amino acids: CASSVQGSAGNTIYF.